The 18 T cell receptor beta chains in this list originate from one sample, sequenced in a study of T cell responses to AZD1222 COVID-19 vaccine. Only in-frame clones appear in the TCRdb table, and some are missing; sequencing was by immunoSEQ multiplex PCR. The sample carries 200,000 to 250,000 clones, about 95% recorded once. This material consisted of peripheral blood, taken 28 days after the second dose of the MenACWY control vaccine. Every receptor here comes from an adult who received the MenACWY meningococcal vaccine as a control.

This clone has just one count. This sequence joins TRBV19 and TRBJ2-7; the D is unclear. The CDR3 is 12 residues long. CDR1 LNHDA and CDR2 SQIVND come from the germline V gene (reference sequence). V was cut by 3 bases and J by 4 bases, with 7 bases left in between. The CDR3 is CASSMGWYEQYF. In DNA, the CDR3 is TGTGCCAGTAGTATGGGGTGGTACGAGCAGTACTTC.

The V gene is TRBV5-1, the J gene TRBJ1-1; 8 nucleotides align to TRBD1. The CDR3 runs 14 residues. The junction had 10 bases not matched to a gene; V was cut back by 4 bases and J by 8 bases. Germline V gene data show CDR1 as SGHRS and CDR2 as YFSETQ. The CDR3 nucleotides read TGCGCCAGCAGCATCCAGGGGGCGCTGGACGAAGCTTTCTTT. This codes for CASSIQGALDEAFF.

This clone is a singleton in its sample. This chain uses TRBV3-1 (or the pseudogene TRBV3-2) with TRBJ2-1, with 7 positions matching TRBD2. CDR3 length: 15 amino acids. Germline assignment: CDR1 LGHDT and CDR2 YNNKEL (reference sequence). Germline trimming cut 1 base from V and 4 bases from J; bases unmatched to any gene: 4. CDR3 nucleotide sequence: TGTGCCAGCAGCCAAGGATCTAGCGGATACAATGAGCAGTTCTTC. This gives the protein CASSQGSSGYNEQFF.

The chain carries TRBV7-9 and TRBJ2-2, with TRBD2 matching over 9 bases. The germline CDR1 and CDR2 sequences are SEHNR and FQNEAQ (reference sequence). The V gene end was trimmed by 5 bases and the J gene end by 7 bases; junction bases not matched to a gene: 11. This CDR3 is built from 16 residues. The CDR3 spells CASSPTAGGLGGELFF. The CDR3 DNA is TGTGCCAGCAGCCCTACAGCGGGAGGCCTGGGCGGGGAGCTGTTTTTT.

CDR3 loop: CASSYWRTEDSPLHF. The CDR3 DNA sequence: TGTGCCAGCAGTTATTGGAGGACGGAAGATTCACCCCTCCACTTT. The rearrangement links TRBV6-2 or TRBV6-3 to TRBJ1-6; D is unclear. Germline V gives CDR1 MNHEY, CDR2 SVGEGT. Trimming took 3 bases from V and 8 from J, leaving 14 bases between them. The CDR3 contains 15 residues.

The table lists this clone with a count of one. The rearrangement uses TRBV24-1 and TRBJ2-1; 8 bases align to TRBD1. The CDR3 covers 16 residues. The germline CDR1 and CDR2 sequences are KGHDR and SFDVKD. V trimming: 4 bases; J trimming: 2 bases; junction bases outside the gene matches: 6. DNA for the CDR3: TGTGCCACCAGTGACCCTGACAGGGGCACCTACAATGAGCAGTTCTTC. It is translated as CATSDPDRGTYNEQFF.

J is TRBJ2-1 and V is TRBV4-1; D might be TRBD1 (6 bases). CDR3 size: 17 residues. Trimming stripped 4 bases from V and 1 base from J, with 17 bases between. Per the germline V gene, CDR1 is MGHRA and CDR2 is YSYEKL. The CDR3 loop is CASSPAIDRPSYNEQFF. The CDR3 DNA sequence: TGCGCCAGCAGCCCAGCTATTGACAGGCCTTCCTACAATGAGCAGTTCTTC.

The chain links TRBV15 to TRBJ2-1; 10 nucleotides agree with TRBD2. Trimming cost V 4 bases and J 6 bases; bases outside gene matches: 9. The germline gives CDR1 LNHNV, CDR2 YYDKDF (reference sequence). CDR3 length: 16 residues. This chain's CDR3 is CATSTFGAGGINEQFF. CDR3 in DNA: TGTGCCACCAGCACCTTCGGAGCGGGGGGGATCAATGAGCAGTTCTTC.

The chain uses TRBV6-5 and TRBJ1-2, with TRBD1 as a possible D gene (6 bases). The CDR3 extends over 13 amino acids. Germline V gives CDR1 MNHEY, CDR2 SVGAGI. The V end was cut by 2 bases, the J end by 3 bases, with 7 bases between. The CDR3 region has the DNA TGTGCCAGCAGTTACCGGACAGACTATGGCTACACCTTC. Translating gives CASSYRTDYGYTF.

This chain connects TRBV5-1 to TRBJ2-5; TRBD2 aligns across 10 bases. Germline lookup yields CDR1 SGHRS and CDR2 YFSETQ. The CDR3 loop spans 16 amino acids. V gave up 0 bases and J gave up 1 base; unmatched junction bases: 3. The CDR3 region is CASSLVASGGQETQYF. The CDR3 coding sequence is TGCGCCAGCAGCTTGGTTGCTAGCGGGGGCCAAGAGACCCAGTACTTC.

The J gene is TRBJ2-1, the V gene TRBV23-1; D might be TRBD1 (6 bases). TRBV23-1 is known as an ORF, though its function is uncertain. The CDR3 length is 16 residues. V lost 0 bases to trimming and J lost 4 bases, with 13 bases between them. In DNA form, the CDR3 reads TGCGCCAGCAGTCAATCGGGGCCCACAGGGTACAATGAGCAGTTCTTC. Amino acid sequence: CASSQSGPTGYNEQFF.

This chain links TRBV7-9 with TRBJ1-3; possibly TRBD1 for D (5 bases). Between the trimmed V and J ends, which lost 2 bases and 0 bases, there was a span of 8 bases. From germline, CDR1 is SEHNR and CDR2 FQNEAQ (reference sequence). The CDR3 has 15 residues. The CDR3 region is CASSLLRGSGNTIYF. In DNA form, the CDR3 reads TGTGCCAGCAGCTTATTAAGGGGCTCTGGAAACACCATATATTTT.

This chain uses TRBV11-2 with TRBJ2-7, with D maybe TRBD1 (6 bases). Germline V CDR1 and CDR2: SGHAT, FQNNGV. CDR3 length: 14 residues. Trimming took off 1 base at V and 4 bases at J, with 11 bases between the two ends. CDR3 in DNA: TGTGCCAGCAGCTTAGGGGACACCCTTTACGAGCAGTACTTC. Residues: CASSLGDTLYEQYF.

The genes are TRBV24-1 and TRBJ2-2; D may be TRBD2 (6 bases). The CDR3 length is 16 residues. Per germline, CDR1 KGHDR and CDR2 SFDVKD. V was pared by 1 base and J by 1 base, with 9 bases between. CDR3 coding DNA: TGTGCCACCAGTGATTTCGGGGGAGGGAACACCGGGGAGCTGTTTTTT. Translation gives CATSDFGGGNTGELFF.

V usage is TRBV27 and J usage is TRBJ1-3, with unresolved D. V was cut by 6 bases and J by 2 bases, with 2 bases left in between. This CDR3 contains 11 residues. Germline V lookup: CDR1 MNHEY, CDR2 SMNVEV (reference sequence). The chain's CDR3 is CASRTGNTIYF. CDR3 nucleotide sequence: TGTGCCAGCAGAACTGGAAACACCATATATTTT.

The chain has TRBV15 and TRBJ1-2; 7 positions agree with TRBD1. Germline-derived CDR1 and CDR2 are LNHNV and YYDKDF (reference sequence). Unmatched junction bases numbered 10, after V lost 3 bases and J lost 6 bases. CDR3 length: 15 residues. This CDR3 reads CATSRRKGAFDGYTF. The CDR3 DNA is TGTGCCACCAGCAGGAGAAAGGGGGCGTTCGATGGCTACACCTTC.

The chain has TRBV27 and TRBJ1-1; the D is unclear. V was trimmed by 4 bases and J by 0 bases, leaving 9 bases between them. The CDR3 runs to 14 residues. CDR1 is MNHEY, CDR2 SMNVEV, per germline (reference sequence). The CDR3 coding sequence is TGTGCCAGCAGTTCTTCAAGTCTGAACACTGAAGCTTTCTTT. This translates into CASSSSSLNTEAFF.

J is TRBJ2-7 and V is TRBV5-1, with D perhaps assigned TRBD1 or TRBD2 (5 bases each). The germline V gene has CDR1 SGHRS and CDR2 YFSETQ. The CDR3 extends over 13 amino acids. V dropped 3 bases and J dropped 6 bases, with 13 bases sitting between them. CDR3 amino acids: CASSSPLGGEQYF. CDR3 bases: TGCGCCAGCAGCTCCCCCCTTGGGGGCGAGCAGTACTTC.